This T cell receptor (beta chain) emerged from a study of blood T cell repertoires in COVID-19. It was during active infection that Seattle patients were enrolled and then longitudinally followed. V lost 10 bases, J lost 6 bases, and 3 bases stayed unmatched. The CDR3 runs 13 residues. The V gene's germline CDR1 is LNHDA and CDR2 SQIVND (reference sequence). The protocol was immunoSEQ multiplex PCR, while the TCRdb copy is restricted to in-frame clones and leaves out a portion. The sample holds about 300,000 clones, approximately 84% seen once. This TCR derives from a human donor with COVID-19, enrolled during active disease. The donor label of this sample is uncertain. The sequenced sample consisted of peripheral blood. This sequence joins TRBV19 and TRBJ2-2, with TRBD2 identical over 12 bases. CDR3 coding DNA: TGTGCCACGACTAGCGGGAGAGCCGGGGAGCTGTTTTTT. It encodes CATTSGRAGELFF.